The clone carrying this TCR beta chain was counted only a few times. The antigen is unknown. The CDR3 length is 11 residues. Germline V CDR1 and CDR2: KGHDR, SFDVKD. Trimming took off 5 bases at V and 8 bases at J, with 6 bases between the two ends. This entry comes from a study of T-cell reconstitution after alpha-beta-depleted transplantation in children. Study observations and caveats: Newly generated T cells supplied most T-cell counts and diversity one year post-transplant. Day-60 TCRbeta diversity that was high in some patients was derived from surviving recipient T cells and thymic progenitors.

Preparation of the TCRbeta library involved a method that used unique molecular identifiers. TCRdb called the PCR reads again in MiXCR, with one record for every CDR3 protein. This sample has 500,000 or so distinct CDR3 sequences; 9.5% to 12% occur once, and the top ten carry around 15%. The TCR sequence derives from a female patient aged 2-10 years who had a stem cell transplant for aplastic anemia, so the T cells may come from the graft donor. Specimen: PBMCs, mostly from graft donor cells, collected 180 days after TCRalphabeta/CD19-depleted stem cell transplant. The chain carries TRBV24-1 and TRBJ2-1; no reliable D call. DNA of the CDR3: TGTGCCACCAGTGCTGGGGATGAGCAGTTCTTC. Translation gives CATSAGDEQFF.